These 21 T cell receptor beta chains share one sample of origin, sequenced in a study of cytomegalovirus exposure and HLA in healthy donors. PCR involved 60 Vbeta and 13 Jbeta primers. Sequenced by immunoSEQ multiplex PCR; TCRdb stores in-frame clones only, minus some. The sample includes 150,000 to 180,000 clones, over 75% of them seen just once. Sequenced material: PBMCs. The receptor set was obtained from a woman aged 40 to 50 in good health and CMV-seropositive.

The sample holds one count of this clone. The chain couples TRBV6-1 to TRBJ2-3; TRBD2 aligns across 8 bases. This CDR3 has 17 residues. Germline assignment: CDR1 MNHNS and CDR2 SASEGT. The trim removed 2 bases at V and 1 base at J, leaving 8 bases unmatched. CDR3 nucleotides: TGTGCCAGCAGTGAACAAATACTAGCGGCGGGCACAGATACGCAGTATTTT. It specifies CASSEQILAAGTDTQYF.

The chain combines TRBV27 with TRBJ2-6, with D maybe TRBD1 (7 bases). V shed 8 bases and J shed 3 bases, with 23 bases lying between them. CDR3 size: 18 residues. Germline-derived CDR1 and CDR2 are MNHEY and SMNVEV (reference sequence). The CDR3 DNA reads as TGTGCCAGCGCCCCCCGGACAGGACTAAATGGTGGGGCCAACGTCCTGACTTTC. It encodes CASAPRTGLNGGANVLTF.

The J gene is TRBJ2-3, the V gene TRBV5-1; 8 positions match TRBD2. Germline-derived CDR1 and CDR2 are SGHRS and YFSETQ. The ends lost 6 bases at V and 0 bases at J; junction bases unmatched: 6. The CDR3 length is 15 residues. The DNA for the CDR3 is TGCGCCAGCAATCAACTAGCGGCTAGCACAGATACGCAGTATTTT. It specifies CASNQLAASTDTQYF.

J is TRBJ2-7 and V is TRBV5-1; TRBD2 matches 10 bases. The CDR3 is 15 residues long. Germline V gene sequence: CDR1 SGHRS, CDR2 YFSETQ. The trim removed 2 bases at V and 3 bases at J, leaving 5 bases unmatched. DNA of the CDR3: TGCGCCAGCAGCTTTTTCGGGACTAGCGACTACGAGCAGTACTTC. It is translated as CASSFFGTSDYEQYF.

This clone was counted a single time. V usage is TRBV11-3 and J usage is TRBJ2-6; 9 bases map to TRBD2. Germline V lookup: CDR1 SGHNT, CDR2 YENEEA. V gave up 6 bases and J gave up 1 base; unmatched junction bases: 7. The CDR3 has 17 amino acids. CDR3 sequence: CASSSGTSRSGANVLTF. The CDR3 nucleotides read TGTGCCAGCAGTTCCGGGACTAGCCGATCTGGGGCCAACGTCCTGACTTTC.

The chain has TRBV5-1 and TRBJ2-3; the match to TRBD2 covers 13 bases. Germline assignment: CDR1 SGHRS and CDR2 YFSETQ. This CDR3 is built from 19 residues. V lost 0 bases to trimming and J lost 4 bases; unmatched junction nucleotides: 11. Here the CDR3 reads CASSLVLAGGPKVADTQYF. The DNA for the CDR3 is TGCGCCAGCAGCTTGGTACTAGCGGGAGGGCCAAAGGTCGCAGATACGCAGTATTTT.

The CDR3 DNA reads TGTGCCAGCAGTTTCAGCGGGAGAGGGGCCCTGTTTTTT. It yields the protein CASSFSGRGALFF. The chain has TRBV28 and TRBJ2-2, with 8 positions matching TRBD2. V was pared by 3 bases and J by 14 bases, with 8 bases of the junction left unmatched. The length of the CDR3 is 13 residues. CDR1 and CDR2 (germline): MDHEN, SYDVKM.

The CDR3 loop reads CASSEGGTNEKLFF. For the CDR3, the DNA is TGTGCCAGCAGTGAAGGGGGCACTAATGAAAAACTGTTTTTT. The chain links TRBV6-4 to TRBJ1-4; TRBD1 agrees at 7 bases. Germline loops: CDR1 MRHNA, CDR2 SNTAGT. The CDR3 spans 14 residues. The V gene end was trimmed by 3 bases and the J gene end by 2 bases; junction bases not matched to a gene: 0.

The genes are TRBV30 and TRBJ1-2; possibly TRBD1 for D (6 bases). This CDR3 spans 12 amino acids. V was shortened by 0 bases and J by 5 bases, with 7 bases between the two germline ends. Germline V lookup: CDR1 GTSNPN, CDR2 SVGIG (reference sequence). This CDR3 is CAWSVQGYGYTF. The CDR3 DNA reads TGTGCCTGGAGTGTTCAGGGGTATGGCTACACCTTC.

The rearrangement uses TRBV5-4 and TRBJ2-7; D is unclear. Germline lookup yields CDR1 SGHNT and CDR2 YYREEE (reference sequence). The V and J ends lost 2 bases and 2 bases respectively, with 5 bases between them. CDR3 length equals 12 residues. As DNA, the CDR3 is TGTGCCAGCAGCTTAAACACCTACGAGCAGTACTTC. Translating gives CASSLNTYEQYF.

J is TRBJ2-1 and V is TRBV4-1; 12 bases match TRBD1. This CDR3 is built from 16 residues. CDR1 is MGHRA and CDR2 is YSYEKL in the germline V gene. V dropped 6 bases and J dropped 6; count of bases not matched to a gene: 9. CDR3 protein: CASSFTGTGGLNEQFF. CDR3 in DNA: TGCGCCAGCAGTTTTACCGGGACAGGGGGCCTCAATGAGCAGTTCTTC.

This clone has a single count. V gene TRBV7-6 combines with J gene TRBJ2-2; TRBD2 matches at 11 bases. After removal of 1 base from V and 5 bases from J, the junction contained 12 bases not matched to a gene. In germline, CDR1 is SGHVS, CDR2 FNYEAQ. The CDR3 is 19 amino acids. CDR3 bases: TGTGCCAGCAGCTTAGTGGTTAGCGGGAGGGCCGAAGGTACCGGGGAGCTGTTTTTT. This encodes CASSLVVSGRAEGTGELFF.

The J gene is TRBJ2-5, the V gene TRBV27, with D tentatively TRBD2 (6 bases). V lost 5 bases, J lost 4 bases, and 17 bases lay in between. The CDR3 consists of 15 residues. Germline V lookup: CDR1 MNHEY, CDR2 SMNVEV (reference sequence). CDR3 protein: CASSGGSSKGETQYF. CDR3 DNA sequence: TGTGCCAGCAGTGGAGGGTCCTCCAAGGGAGAGACCCAGTACTTC.

As to this clone: Other DNA sequences within the sample encode an identical CDR3. J is TRBJ1-1 and V is TRBV1; TRBD1, the table's D call, lacks a check against the DNA. TRBV1 corresponds to a pseudogene. The CDR3 length is 18 residues. CDR3 in amino acids: CTSSQDRGRMSRDTEAFF. The CDR3 bases are TGCACCAGCAGCCAAGATAGGGGCCGGATGTCGCGAGACACTGAAGCCTTCTTT.

This clone was observed a few times. The chain has TRBV6-5 and TRBJ1-1; 7 bases fit TRBD1. The CDR3 is 13 residues long. Germline loops: CDR1 MNHEY, CDR2 SVGAGI. V dropped 6 bases and J dropped 5; count of bases not matched to a gene: 6. DNA for the CDR3: TGTGCCAGCAGCCCGACAGGGACGACTGAAGCTTTCTTT. It translates to CASSPTGTTEAFF.

The V call is TRBV18, the J call TRBJ2-1; tentative D call: TRBD2 (6 bases). V lost 5 bases and J lost 5, with 16 bases in between. CDR3 length equals 15 residues. CDR1 and CDR2 (germline): KGHSH, LQKENI. The CDR3 reads CASSDTKGGNNEQFF. Written as DNA, the CDR3 is TGTGCCAGCTCAGATACCAAGGGCGGGAACAATGAGCAGTTCTTC.

This sequence joins TRBV5-8 and TRBJ2-7; 10 nucleotides match TRBD2. Germline CDR1 and CDR2: SGHTS and YDEGEE. Unmatched junction bases numbered 12, after V lost 4 bases and J lost 2 bases. The CDR3 runs 17 residues. Here the CDR3 DNA reads TGTGCCAGCAGCCTCGAGCTCCTAGCGGGAGACCCCTACGAGCAGTACTTC. It is translated as CASSLELLAGDPYEQYF.

This clone has only a few counts. The chain has TRBV30 and TRBJ2-1; D might be TRBD2 (5 bases). There are 13 residues in the CDR3. CDR1 and CDR2 (germline): GTSNPN, SVGIG (reference sequence). V was pared by 4 bases and J by 5 bases, with 12 bases between. DNA of the CDR3: TGTGCCTGGACCCCCGGACTTGACAATGAGCAGTTCTTC. It yields the protein CAWTPGLDNEQFF.

The chain carries TRBV19 and TRBJ1-1; 8 nucleotides align to TRBD1. CDR1 LNHDA and CDR2 SQIVND come from the germline V gene (reference sequence). J gave up 2 bases and V 7 bases, and 9 bases lay outside the gene matches. This CDR3 is built from 15 residues. The CDR3, as DNA: TGTGCCAGTACCCCTCGGCCAGGGGGCAACACTGAAGCTTTCTTT. Its translation is CASTPRPGGNTEAFF.

The V call is TRBV5-1, the J call TRBJ2-2; 7 nucleotides align to TRBD1. Germline V gene sequence: CDR1 SGHRS, CDR2 YFSETQ. The CDR3 is 17 amino acids. J lost 4 bases, V lost 3 bases, and 12 bases had no gene match. CDR3 bases: TGCGCCAGCAGCTCCCCCCTGGGACAGCTAGTCACCGGGGAGCTGTTTTTT. Its protein product is CASSSPLGQLVTGELFF.

This sequence joins TRBV11-2 and TRBJ2-6; maybe TRBD1 (6 bases). This CDR3 has 16 amino acids. Germline CDR1 and CDR2: SGHAT and FQNNGV. Trimming pared 7 bases from V and 2 bases from J, leaving 15 bases between. The CDR3 reads CASKRITGTGANVLTF. CDR3 nucleotides: TGTGCCAGCAAACGTATTACAGGGACTGGGGCCAACGTCCTGACTTTC.